Sequencing of this T cell receptor beta chain was carried out in a study of human T cells and chemical hapten exposure. Study as a whole: Doses of diphenylcyclopropenone went to the patients' scalps weekly throughout the roughly 24-week study.

The study's library attached unique molecular identifiers to single cDNA molecules. TCRdb independently ran MiXCR on the RACE reads; one entry per CDR3 protein. The sample consists of some 80,000 distinct CDR3 sequences, more than 9% of them appearing once. Points from the study as a whole: Higher patch test scores went with higher counts of PT1 expanded TCRs.

V lost 10 bases, J lost 7 bases, and 23 bases lay in between. This CDR3 region has 14 residues. Germline lookup yields CDR1 SEHNR and CDR2 FQNEAQ (reference sequence). Points on this clonotype: The antigen is undetermined.

Time point described: patch test 2, 6 weeks after DPC sensitization. This sample's treatment: therapeutic diphenylcyclopropenone sensitization with weekly scalp DPC. V and J are TRBV7-9 and TRBJ2-7; D perhaps matches TRBD1 (6 bases). This specimen was whole blood, taken in connection with sensitization to the hapten diphenylcyclopropenone (DPC). The clonotype originates from a man between 18 and 29 years old with alopecia areata. Some clones in this sample may be carry-over from other donors' samples. CDR3 sequence reads: CATTRGRGKDEQYF. The CDR3 bases are TGTGCCACAACACGGGGCAGGGGTAAGGATGAGCAGTACTTC.